This T cell receptor (beta chain) appears in the sequencing data of a study of shared clonotypes between healthy human individuals. The table lists this clone with a count of one. Profiling relied on immunoSEQ multiplex PCR, and the TCRdb table lists in-frame clones only, not all of them. The top ten hold more than 0.1% of the sample, which has approximately 2.4 million clones, more than 90% seen once. The germline V and J ends were trimmed by 6 bases and 3 bases, with 9 bases remaining between them. CDR3 length equals 11 residues. Germline V CDR1 and CDR2: SQVTM, ANQGSEA. The origin of this receptor is a man aged 18 to 29 in good health. The chain recombines TRBV29-1 with TRBJ2-7, with D unresolved. What was sequenced was naive CD4+ T cells sorted from blood. Subset meaning: CD45RA+ positively selected. The CDR3 DNA reads as TGCAGCGTATTCAACAGCTACGAGCAGTACTTC. This sequence encodes CSVFNSYEQYF.